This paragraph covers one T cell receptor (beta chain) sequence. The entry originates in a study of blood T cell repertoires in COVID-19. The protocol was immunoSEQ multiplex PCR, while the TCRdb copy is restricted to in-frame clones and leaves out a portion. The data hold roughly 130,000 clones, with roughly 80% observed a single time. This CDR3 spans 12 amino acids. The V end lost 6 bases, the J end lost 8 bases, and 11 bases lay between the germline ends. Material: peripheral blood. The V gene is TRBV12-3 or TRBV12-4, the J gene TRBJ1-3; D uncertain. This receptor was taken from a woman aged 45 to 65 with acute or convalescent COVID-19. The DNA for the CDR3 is TGTGCCAGCAGCCCGGGGTTGGACACCATATATTTT. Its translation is CASSPGLDTIYF.